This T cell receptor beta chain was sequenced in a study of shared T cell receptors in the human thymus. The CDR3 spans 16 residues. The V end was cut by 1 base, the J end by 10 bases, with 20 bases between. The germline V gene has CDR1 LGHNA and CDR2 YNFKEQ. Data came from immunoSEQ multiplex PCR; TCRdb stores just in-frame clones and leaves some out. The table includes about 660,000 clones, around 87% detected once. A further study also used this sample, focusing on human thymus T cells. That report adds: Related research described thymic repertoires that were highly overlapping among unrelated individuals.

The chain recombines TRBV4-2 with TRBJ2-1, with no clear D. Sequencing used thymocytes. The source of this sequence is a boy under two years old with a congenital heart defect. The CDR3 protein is CASSQAASDPTEEQFF. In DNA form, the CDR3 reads TGTGCCAGCAGCCAAGCGGCAAGCGACCCGACTGAAGAGCAGTTCTTC.